This entry lists 4 T cell receptor beta chains sequenced from one sample in a study of Graves' ophthalmopathy and Graves' hyperthyroidism. RNA served as the template for amplifying TCR beta CDR3 regions. After a first-round RT-PCR with HTBI primers, a second-round multiplex PCR was run. TCRdb re-analysed the multiplex PCR reads in MiXCR, keeping a single row per CDR3 protein. The table has around 590,000 distinct CDR3 sequences, 35% to 40% seen once. Material: peripheral blood or thyroid tissue (not recorded which). These receptors were obtained from an adult man with Graves' hyperthyroidism.

The rearrangement uses TRBV5-1 and TRBJ1-1; D remains unclear. Trimming removed 2 bases from V and 2 bases from J, with 13 bases in between. Germline loops: CDR1 SGHRS, CDR2 YFSETQ. The CDR3 runs to 15 residues. CDR3 nucleotides: TGCGCCAGCAGCTTCCCACCGGACGGCAACACTGAAGCTTTCTTT. Protein sequence: CASSFPPDGNTEAFF.

This clonotype was found a few times. This chain links TRBV3-1 with TRBJ1-2; tentatively, D is TRBD1 (5 bases). Germline-derived CDR1 and CDR2 are LGHDT and YNNKEL (reference sequence). The CDR3 spans 14 residues. V lost 1 base and J lost 4, with 10 bases in between. The CDR3 loop reads CASSQGRGSYGYTF. The CDR3 DNA sequence: TGTGCCAGCAGCCAAGGTCGGGGGTCCTATGGCTACACCTTC.

This clonotype showed up just once. This sequence may be a read error, since a much larger clone differs from it by one base. The chain combines TRBV2 with TRBJ1-3; D might be TRBD1 (5 bases). Looked up from germline, CDR1 is SNHLY and CDR2 is FYNNEI. There are 17 residues in the CDR3. For the CDR3, the DNA is TGTGCCAGCAGCTTGGGCGGCAGGGAAGGCTCTGGAAGCACCATATATTTT. This encodes CASSLGGREGSGSTIYF.

The chain recombines TRBV15 with TRBJ1-5; tentative D call: TRBD1 (5 bases). Trimming left V 7 bases short and J 13 bases short, with 23 bases between. This CDR3 has 14 amino acids. CDR1 and CDR2 (germline): LNHNV, YYDKDF (reference sequence). CDR3: CATMRGSSTDTQHF. CDR3 DNA sequence: TGTGCCACCATGCGGGGGTCTAGCACAGATACGCAGCATTTT.